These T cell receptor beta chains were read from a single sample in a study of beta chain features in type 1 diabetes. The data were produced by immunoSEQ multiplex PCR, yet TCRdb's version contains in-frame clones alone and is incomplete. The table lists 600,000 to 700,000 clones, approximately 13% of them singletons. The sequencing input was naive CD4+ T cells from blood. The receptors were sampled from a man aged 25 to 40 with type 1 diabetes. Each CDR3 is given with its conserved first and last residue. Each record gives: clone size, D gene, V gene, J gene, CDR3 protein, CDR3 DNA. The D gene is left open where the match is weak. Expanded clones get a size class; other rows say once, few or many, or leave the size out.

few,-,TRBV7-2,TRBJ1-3,CASSLDQHSGNTIYF,TGTGCCAGCAGCTTAGACCAGCACTCTGGAAACACCATATATTTT
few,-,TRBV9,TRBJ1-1,CASSPQRLMGTEAFF,TGTGCCAGCAGCCCCCAGCGGCTCATGGGCACTGAAGCTTTCTTT
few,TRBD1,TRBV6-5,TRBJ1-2,CASSTGVGVDYGYTF,TGTGCCAGCAGTACAGGGGTCGGCGTGGACTATGGCTACACCTTC
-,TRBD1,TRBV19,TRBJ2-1,CASTFFPGQGTKWQFF,TGTGCCAGTACCTTCTTTCCGGGACAGGGGACGAAATGGCAGTTCTTC
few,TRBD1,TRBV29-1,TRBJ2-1,CSASYRGYNEQFF,TGCAGCGCCTCCTACAGGGGCTACAATGAGCAGTTCTTC
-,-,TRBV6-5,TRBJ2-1,CASFDRAYNEQFF,TGTGCCAGCTTCGACCGAGCCTACAATGAGCAGTTCTTC
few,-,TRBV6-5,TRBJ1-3,CASRMQAGNTIYF,TGTGCCAGCAGAATGCAGGCGGGAAACACCATATATTTT
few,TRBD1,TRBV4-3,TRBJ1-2,CASSQDIQGVYGYTF,TGCGCCAGCAGCCAAGATATCCAGGGGGTCTATGGCTACACCTTC
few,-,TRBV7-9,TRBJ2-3,CASSLAGITDTQYF,TGTGCCAGCAGCTTGGCGGGGATTACAGATACGCAGTATTTT
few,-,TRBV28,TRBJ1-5,CASKGDSNQPQHF,TGTGCCAGCAAGGGGGATAGCAATCAGCCCCAGCATTTT
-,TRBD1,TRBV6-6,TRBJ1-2,CASSHRQGSNYGYTF,TGTGCCAGCAGTCACAGACAGGGTAGTAACTATGGCTACACCTTC
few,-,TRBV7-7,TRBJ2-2,CASSLGGGTANTGELFF,TGTGCTAGCAGCTTAGGGGGAGGAACCGCGAACACCGGGGAGCTGTTTTTT
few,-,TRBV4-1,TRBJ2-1,CASSQDLSAGPDYNEQFF,TGCGCCAGCAGCCAAGATTTGTCGGCGGGTCCGGACTACAATGAGCAGTTCTTC
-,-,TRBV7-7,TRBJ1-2,CASSLTANYGYTF,TGTGCTAGCAGCCTTACAGCTAACTATGGCTACACCTTC
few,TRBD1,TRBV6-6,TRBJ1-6,CASSYNAGGSNSPLHF,TGTGCCAGCAGTTACAACGCAGGGGGCAGTAATTCACCCCTCCACTTT
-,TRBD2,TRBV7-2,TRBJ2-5,CASIGSRTSGAEGPQYF,TGTGCCAGCATAGGTTCAAGGACTAGTGGGGCCGAGGGTCCCCAGTACTTC
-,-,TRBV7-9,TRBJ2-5,CASSLAPQETQYF,TGTGCCAGCAGCTTAGCCCCCCAAGAGACCCAGTACTTC
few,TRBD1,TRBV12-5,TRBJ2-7,CASGLTGAYEQYF,TGTGCTAGTGGTTTAACAGGGGCCTACGAGCAGTACTTC
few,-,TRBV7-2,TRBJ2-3,CASCVLWGSDTQYF,TGTGCCAGCTGCGTTTTGTGGGGTTCAGATACGCAGTATTTT
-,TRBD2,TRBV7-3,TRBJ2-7,CASIGLADAPEPPYEQYF,TGTGCCAGCATAGGACTAGCGGACGCTCCCGAGCCCCCCTACGAGCAGTACTTC
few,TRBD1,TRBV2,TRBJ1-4,CASSEAGQEGEKLFF,TGTGCCAGCAGTGAAGCGGGACAGGAGGGGGAAAAACTGTTTTTT